The 21 T cell receptor beta chains presented below share a single source sample, sequenced in a study of T cell clonotyping in hematopoietic cell transplantation. Sequencing used immunoSEQ multiplex PCR; TCRdb keeps in-frame clones, though not all of them. The repertoire holds about 80,000 clones, 90% to 96% seen once, with around 1.5% in the top ten. Time point of the sample: recipient sample about 28 days before transplant, after cytoreduction. The sample consisted of peripheral blood mononuclear cells, taken before stem cell transplant. The receptors come from a woman aged 45-59 years with acute myeloid leukemia. Some clones in this sample may be carry-over from other donors' samples.

V is TRBV28 and J is TRBJ2-4; possibly TRBD1 for D (6 bases). Germline CDR1 reads MDHEN; CDR2 reads SYDVKM. V lost 7 bases and J 9 bases, leaving 16 bases between the germline ends. There are 13 residues in the CDR3. This chain's CDR3 is CASTGQRIGIQYF. The CDR3 DNA sequence: TGTGCCAGCACCGGACAGAGGATAGGCATTCAGTACTTC.

The chain has TRBV6-5 and TRBJ2-5, with 11 bases identical to TRBD1. The CDR3 has 14 amino acids. Per germline, CDR1 MNHEY and CDR2 SVGAGI. The V and J ends lost 6 bases and 5 bases, in that order; junction bases with no gene match: 5. CDR3 in amino acids: CASSLWDRGETQYF. The CDR3 bases are TGTGCCAGCAGCTTATGGGACAGGGGGGAGACCCAGTACTTC.

The chain joins TRBV28 to TRBJ1-1; possible D gene TRBD1, 5 bases. The V gene's germline CDR1 is MDHEN and CDR2 SYDVKM. This CDR3 region has 14 residues. The V end lost 5 bases, the J end lost 11 bases, and 21 bases lay between the germline ends. The DNA for the CDR3 is TGTGCCAGCAGTCCCATCGACAGCAGAAGATGGGCTTTCTTT. It yields the protein CASSPIDSRRWAFF.

The chain is built from TRBV28 and TRBJ2-7, with 9 bases fitting TRBD1. CDR3 length: 14 amino acids. V was pared by 2 bases and J by 1 base, with 0 bases of the junction left unmatched. From germline, CDR1 is MDHEN and CDR2 SYDVKM. The chain's CDR3 is CASSLGTGSYEQYF. The CDR3 DNA is TGTGCCAGCAGTTTAGGGACAGGGTCCTACGAGCAGTACTTC. The full variable domain, in which reference TRBV28 and TRBJ2-7 provide the parts outside the CDR3, is DVKVTQSSRYLVKRTGEKVFLECVQDMDHENMFWYRQDPGLGLRLIYFSYDVKMKEKGDIPEGYSVSREKKERFSLILESASTNQTSMYLCASSLGTGSYEQYFGPGTRLTVT.

This clone was found once. This chain joins TRBV9 and TRBJ2-3, with a tentative D call TRBD2 (6 bases). Per germline, CDR1 SGDLS and CDR2 YYNGEE. Trimming removed 1 base from V and 0 bases from J, with 12 bases in between. This CDR3 is built from 16 residues. The CDR3 loop is CASSVYGGLSTDTQYF. The CDR3 DNA reads TGTGCCAGCAGCGTATATGGAGGGTTAAGCACAGATACGCAGTATTTT.

This chain joins TRBV20-1 and TRBJ1-2, with D uncertain. In germline, CDR1 is DFQATT, CDR2 SNEGSKA (reference sequence). This CDR3 spans 11 amino acids. The V end was cut by 6 bases, the J end by 4 bases, with 9 bases between. The DNA of the CDR3 is TGCAGTGCCCCGAGCAGCTATGGCTACACCTTC. It translates to CSAPSSYGYTF.

V gene TRBV5-6 combines with J gene TRBJ1-2; 8 nucleotides agree with TRBD1. This CDR3 region has 13 residues. Germline V CDR1 and CDR2: SGHDT, YYEEEE. Trimming cost V 3 bases and J 8 bases; bases outside gene matches: 6. The CDR3 sequence: CASSSQGAEGYTF. CDR3 bases: TGTGCCAGCAGCTCGCAGGGGGCAGAGGGCTACACCTTC.

The V gene is TRBV7-6, the J gene TRBJ2-2; D might be TRBD1 (6 bases). This CDR3 has 14 amino acids. V dropped 3 bases and J dropped 3 bases, with 8 bases sitting between them. Germline V lookup: CDR1 SGHVS, CDR2 FNYEAQ. CDR3 loop: CASSFNRDTGELFF. DNA of the CDR3: TGTGCCAGCAGCTTTAACAGGGACACCGGGGAGCTGTTTTTT.

The gene calls are TRBV6-4 and TRBJ2-2, with TRBD2 identical over 11 bases. This CDR3 comprises 18 residues. Germline V CDR1 and CDR2: MRHNA, SNTAGT. The V gene end was trimmed by 6 bases and the J gene end by 2 bases; junction bases not matched to a gene: 11. In DNA form, the CDR3 reads TGTGCCAGCAGAGAGACTAGCGGGATTTTTTCTAACACCGGGGAGCTGTTTTTT. Translation gives CASRETSGIFSNTGELFF.

This clone was recorded once. V is TRBV27 and J is TRBJ1-6; a weak D match, TRBD1 (5 bases). Per germline, CDR1 MNHEY and CDR2 SMNVEV (reference sequence). The CDR3 runs to 15 residues. The ends were cut back, 5 bases at V and 3 bases at J, with 11 bases in the middle. CDR3 protein: CASSSIGGYNSPLHF. CDR3 nucleotide sequence: TGTGCCAGCAGTAGTATCGGGGGCTATAATTCACCCCTCCACTTT.

This chain joins TRBV11-3 and TRBJ2-2; D is uncertain. CDR3 size: 12 residues. The ends were cut back, 1 base at V and 8 bases at J, with 5 bases in the middle. CDR1 is SGHNT, CDR2 YENEEA, per germline. The CDR3 protein is CASSLGPGELFF. The CDR3 DNA sequence: TGTGCCAGCAGCTTAGGGCCTGGGGAGCTGTTTTTT.

This chain joins TRBV2 and TRBJ2-2, with a tentative D call TRBD1 (5 bases). The CDR3 has 14 amino acids. The V end lost 3 bases, the J end lost 4 bases, and 9 bases lay between the germline ends. Germline V CDR1 and CDR2: SNHLY, FYNNEI. CDR3 bases: TGTGCCAGCAGTGACAGGGCGCTCACCGGGGAGCTGTTTTTT. Its translation is CASSDRALTGELFF.

The chain has TRBV28 and TRBJ2-3; TRBD2 matches at 10 bases. The length of the CDR3 is 16 residues. Germline V gene sequence: CDR1 MDHEN, CDR2 SYDVKM. J was trimmed by 2 bases and V by 6 bases; bases with no gene match: 8. The CDR3 is CASSPRLAGFTDTQYF. As DNA, the CDR3 is TGTGCCAGCAGCCCGAGACTAGCGGGTTTCACAGATACGCAGTATTTT.

This chain joins TRBV6-6 and TRBJ1-1; D is unclear. This CDR3 region has 12 residues. V shed 2 bases and J shed 4 bases, with 5 bases lying between them. Germline loops: CDR1 MNHNY, CDR2 SVGAGI (reference sequence). The CDR3 DNA follows: TGTGCCAGCAGTTACGTCGGCACTGAAGCTTTCTTT. It specifies CASSYVGTEAFF.

This chain joins TRBV7-9 and TRBJ2-5; D is undetermined. Germline values: CDR1 SEHNR, CDR2 FQNEAQ (reference sequence). V was clipped by 5 bases and J by 4 bases, with 8 bases between them. This CDR3 is built from 12 residues. The CDR3 is CASSTLGETQYF. In DNA form, the CDR3 reads TGTGCCAGCAGCACCCTGGGAGAGACCCAGTACTTC.

This chain connects TRBV29-1 to TRBJ2-7, with 8 nucleotides matching TRBD1. Germline assignment: CDR1 SQVTM and CDR2 ANQGSEA. Germline trimming cut 2 bases from V and 3 bases from J; bases unmatched to any gene: 6. The CDR3 has 14 residues. This CDR3 reads CSVERVRGRYEQYF. The CDR3 DNA reads TGCAGCGTTGAACGGGTCAGGGGGCGCTACGAGCAGTACTTC.

This clone was counted once. The V call is TRBV6-1, the J call TRBJ1-5; no reliable D call. This CDR3 has 16 residues. Germline lookup yields CDR1 MNHNS and CDR2 SASEGT. V was cut by 4 bases and J by 0 bases, with 13 bases left in between. The DNA of the CDR3 is TGTGCCAGCAGTGCAGGCTCCCCTAATAGCAATCAGCCCCAGCATTTT. Translating it yields CASSAGSPNSNQPQHF.

The rearrangement joins TRBV30 to TRBJ1-1; 8 bases line up with TRBD1. Trimming removed 7 bases from V and 3 bases from J; junction bases left unmatched: 10. The CDR3 has 14 residues. Germline V gene data show CDR1 as GTSNPN and CDR2 as SVGIG (reference sequence). CDR3 in DNA: TGTGCCTACCGGACAGGGAGTTTAGACACTGAAGCTTTCTTT. Protein sequence: CAYRTGSLDTEAFF.

The V call is TRBV28, the J call TRBJ1-2, with TRBD1 as a possible D gene (5 bases). Germline V gives CDR1 MDHEN, CDR2 SYDVKM. This CDR3 is built from 16 residues. V was cut by 5 bases and J by 2 bases, with 18 bases left in between. CDR3 DNA sequence: TGTGCCAGCAGTACCGGACTTAGGGGCCGGAACTATGGCTACACCTTC. This gives the protein CASSTGLRGRNYGYTF.

This sequence joins TRBV4-2 and TRBJ2-5, with D maybe TRBD2 (6 bases). CDR1 and CDR2 from the germline V gene are LGHNA and YNFKEQ. The CDR3 extends over 16 amino acids. Between the trimmed V and J ends, which lost 1 base and 4 bases, there was a span of 16 bases. The DNA for the CDR3 is TGTGCCAGCAGCCAAGTTACCGGGAGTACGGGAGAGACCCAGTACTTC. Translating gives CASSQVTGSTGETQYF.

The chain recombines TRBV30 with TRBJ1-6; no firm D call. From germline, CDR1 is GTSNPN and CDR2 SVGIG (reference sequence). The CDR3 covers 14 residues. Trimming cost V 5 bases and J 6 bases, with 14 bases left between them. The CDR3, as DNA: TGTGCCTGGCGTGAGGGAAGTGGTAATTCACCCCTCCACTTT. This translates into CAWREGSGNSPLHF.